This passage covers 10 T cell receptor beta chains from one sample sequenced in a study of early T cells in non-severe SARS-CoV-2 infection. TCRdb reanalysed the 5' RACE reads using MiXCR and keeps one entry per CDR3 protein. The sample includes 45,000 or so distinct CDR3 sequences, 20% to 25% of them seen just once. Sequencing was performed on whole blood, taken at baseline. Receptors were obtained from an adult who was a healthcare worker with PCR-confirmed SARS-CoV-2 infection or an uninfected control (not recorded which).

The chain links TRBV28 to TRBJ1-5; 10 bases line up with TRBD1. V gave up 6 bases and J gave up 2 bases; unmatched junction bases: 4. Looked up from germline, CDR1 is MDHEN and CDR2 is SYDVKM. The CDR3 consists of 15 residues. DNA of the CDR3: TGTGCCAGCAGGTGGACAGGGGGTGGCAATCAGCCCCAGCATTTT. Protein sequence: CASRWTGGGNQPQHF.

The chain recombines TRBV6-2 or TRBV6-3 with TRBJ2-3; 9 nucleotides align to TRBD2. V lost 8 bases, J lost 4 bases, and 10 bases stayed unmatched. The CDR3 is 15 amino acids. Germline CDR1 reads MNHEY; CDR2 reads SVGEGT. CDR3 nucleotides: TGTGCCAGCGGAATAGCGGGGGTAGCGTCAGATACGCAGTATTTT. This gives the protein CASGIAGVASDTQYF.

This clonotype was seen many times. The rearrangement links TRBV11-2 to TRBJ2-4, with 7 nucleotides matching TRBD1. The CDR3 is 17 residues long. Unmatched junction bases numbered 7, after V lost 1 base and J lost 1 base. Germline CDR1 reads SGHAT; CDR2 reads FQNNGV. The CDR3 DNA is TGTGCCAGCAGCTTAGGCCGGGACAGAGGCGCCAAAAACATTCAGTACTTC. It translates to CASSLGRDRGAKNIQYF.

This clonotype has more than one count but fewer than ten. The V gene is TRBV11-2, the J gene TRBJ2-6; TRBD1 aligns across 7 bases. Germline-derived CDR1 and CDR2 are SGHAT and FQNNGV. The CDR3 consists of 14 residues. J was trimmed by 12 bases and V by 9 bases; bases with no gene match: 14. The CDR3 DNA reads as TGTGCCAGTAACAGGGGTACTCGTACGGGCGTCCTGACTTTC. Translation: CASNRGTRTGVLTF.

This clonotype was seen more than once but under ten times. This chain connects TRBV7-2 to TRBJ2-3; 12 nucleotides align to TRBD2. The V and J ends lost 2 bases and 3 bases, in that order; junction bases with no gene match: 3. The CDR3 has 16 amino acids. Germline V gene sequence: CDR1 SGHTA, CDR2 FQGNSA. DNA of the CDR3: TGTGCCAGCAGCTTATCTCTAGCGGGGGGGACAGATACGCAGTATTTT. Protein sequence: CASSLSLAGGTDTQYF. Supplemented by reference TRBV7-2 and TRBJ2-3, the full variable domain reads GAGVSQSPSNKVTEKGKDVELRCDPISGHTALYWYRQSLGQGLEFLIYFQGNSAPDKSGLPSDRFSAERTGGSVSTLTIQRTQQEDSAVYLCASSLSLAGGTDTQYFGPGTRLTVL.

J is TRBJ2-7 and V is TRBV19, with D possibly being TRBD1 (6 bases). Trimming left V 6 bases short and J 2 bases short, with 14 bases between. The CDR3 runs to 14 residues. Germline CDR1 reads LNHDA; CDR2 reads SQIVND (reference sequence). This chain's CDR3 is CASRRSAGAYEQYF. CDR3 coding DNA: TGTGCCAGTAGGCGATCGGCAGGGGCCTACGAGCAGTACTTC.

This clonotype was recorded once. The rearrangement joins TRBV29-1 to TRBJ2-7; D remains ambiguous. V was trimmed by 3 bases and J by 2 bases, leaving 14 bases between them. The germline V gene has CDR1 SQVTM and CDR2 ANQGSEA. The CDR3 has 14 amino acids. CDR3 sequence (DNA): TGCAGCGTTGATCTAGGTCAGCATACCTACGAGCAGTACTTC. Its protein product is CSVDLGQHTYEQYF.

This clonotype has only a few counts. This chain links TRBV6-2 or TRBV6-3 with TRBJ2-5, with 7 nucleotides matching TRBD2. Germline V gene sequence: CDR1 MNHEY, CDR2 SVGEGT. The CDR3 sequence is 12 residues long. After removal of 5 bases from V and 5 bases from J, the junction contained 2 bases not matched to a gene. The DNA for the CDR3 is TGTGCCAGCAGTGCGGGGGACGAGACCCAGTACTTC. Translated: CASSAGDETQYF.

The rearrangement links TRBV7-2 to TRBJ1-5; D gene ambiguous. Germline V gives CDR1 SGHTA, CDR2 FQGNSA. With 5 bases removed from V and 7 bases from J, the gap between germline ends came to 12 bases. The CDR3 runs to 13 residues. This CDR3 reads CASSPSIGQPQHF. DNA of the CDR3: TGTGCCAGCAGCCCCTCGATAGGGCAGCCCCAGCATTTT.

Only a few counts were recorded for this clonotype. The chain has TRBV5-1 and TRBJ2-1, with D maybe TRBD1 (5 bases). CDR1 and CDR2 from the germline V gene are SGHRS and YFSETQ. The germline V and J ends were trimmed by 5 bases and 0 bases, with 9 bases remaining between them. CDR3 size: 14 residues. The chain's CDR3 is CASRPDSSYNEQFF. DNA for the CDR3: TGCGCCAGCAGGCCAGACAGCTCCTACAATGAGCAGTTCTTC.